This T cell receptor (beta chain) was sequenced during a study of OX40 agonist ivuxolimab in advanced cancers. As for the study in general: With a range of roughly 20 to 85, age averaged roughly 60 years, and 65% to 85% were male. Of the participants, approximately 44% had some prior anti-PD-1, anti-PD-L1 or anti-CTLA-4 therapy, which was allowed. General study points: CD4+ T cells averaged fewer expanded clones than CD8+ T cells.

On this clone: The target antigen is unknown.

V was clipped by 5 bases and J by 7 bases, with 12 bases between them. CDR3 length equals 12 residues. Germline values: CDR1 MNHNY, CDR2 SVGAGI (reference sequence). This table comes from immunoSEQ multiplex PCR, and its TCRdb copy is limited to in-frame clones, with some not included. Here the sample spans around 61,000 clones, roughly 80% being singletons. V and J are TRBV6-6 and TRBJ2-7, with a tentative D call TRBD2 (6 bases). The sequencing used CD4+ or CD8+ T cells sorted from blood, collected in a trial of the OX40 agonist ivuxolimab. The clonotype was recovered from an adult with an advanced solid tumor such as melanoma, head and neck, liver or kidney cancer. The CDR3 loop is CASSPHAGEQYF. The CDR3 region has the DNA TGTGCCAGCAGTCCCCATGCGGGGGAGCAGTACTTC.